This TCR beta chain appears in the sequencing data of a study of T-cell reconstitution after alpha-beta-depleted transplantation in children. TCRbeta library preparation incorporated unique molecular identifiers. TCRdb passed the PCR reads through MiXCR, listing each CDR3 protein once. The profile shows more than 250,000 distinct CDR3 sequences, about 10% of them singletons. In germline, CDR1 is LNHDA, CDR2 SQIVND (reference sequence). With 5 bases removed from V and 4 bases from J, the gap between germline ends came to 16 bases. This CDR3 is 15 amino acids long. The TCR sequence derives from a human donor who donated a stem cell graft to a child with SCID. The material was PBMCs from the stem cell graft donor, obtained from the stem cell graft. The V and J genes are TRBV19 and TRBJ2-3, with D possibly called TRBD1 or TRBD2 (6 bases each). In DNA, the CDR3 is TGTGCCAGTAGTCCTTGGGGGGCCGGCGCAGATACGCAGTATTTT. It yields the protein CASSPWGAGADTQYF.